This T cell receptor beta chain emerged from a study of T cell repertoires in aging, cancer and after chemotherapy. Looking at the study overall: Donor ages fell into six groups from 30 or younger up to 70 or older.

Multiplex touch-down PCR with TRB-A/B primers amplified rearranged V-D-J TRB sequences. TCRdb reanalysed the multiplex PCR reads using MiXCR and keeps one entry per CDR3 protein. The sample records about 12,000 distinct CDR3 sequences, 25% to 30% being singletons. This clonotype was recorded many times. The template was genomic DNA from peripheral blood, not RNA. V shed 4 bases and J shed 1 base, with 14 bases lying between them. CDR3 length equals 16 residues. Germline-derived CDR1 and CDR2 are SGHNT and YYREEE (reference sequence). The source is a human donor with a blood cancer. J is TRBJ2-2 and V is TRBV5-4; tentative D call: TRBD2 (7 bases). The sample taken for sequencing was blood. In DNA form, the CDR3 reads TGTGCCAGCAGCCCCCTGGGAGGGGGGAACACCGGGGAGCTGTTTTTT. Translating gives CASSPLGGGNTGELFF.